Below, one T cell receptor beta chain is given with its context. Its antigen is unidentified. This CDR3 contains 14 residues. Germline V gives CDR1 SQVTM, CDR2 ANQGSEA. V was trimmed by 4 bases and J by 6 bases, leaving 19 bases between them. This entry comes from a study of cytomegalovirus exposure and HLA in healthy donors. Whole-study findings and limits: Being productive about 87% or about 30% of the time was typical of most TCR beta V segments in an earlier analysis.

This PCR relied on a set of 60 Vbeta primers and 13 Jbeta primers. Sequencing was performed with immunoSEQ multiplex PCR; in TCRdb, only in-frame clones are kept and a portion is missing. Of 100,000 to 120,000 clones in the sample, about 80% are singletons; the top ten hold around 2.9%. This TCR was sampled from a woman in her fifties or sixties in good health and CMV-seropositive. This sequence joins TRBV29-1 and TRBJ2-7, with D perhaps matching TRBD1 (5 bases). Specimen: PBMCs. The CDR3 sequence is CSVARAMIPLEQYF. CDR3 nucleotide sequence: TGCAGCGTTGCCAGGGCGATGATCCCTCTCGAGCAGTACTTC.